The next 15 T cell receptor beta chains were all read from a single sample in a study of blood T cell repertoires in COVID-19. Produced via immunoSEQ multiplex PCR; TCRdb's table is partial and in-frame only. This table holds around 190,000 clones, approximately 87% found once. Source material: peripheral blood. The receptors come from a man aged 65-85 years with active or convalescent COVID-19.

The chain couples TRBV28 to TRBJ1-1, with D possibly being TRBD1 (6 bases). V dropped 3 bases and J dropped 1 base, with 9 bases sitting between them. This CDR3 is built from 14 residues. Germline CDR1 is MDHEN and CDR2 is SYDVKM. CDR3: CASSLQGRNTEAFF. The CDR3 nucleotides are TGTGCCAGCAGTTTGCAGGGGAGGAACACTGAAGCTTTCTTT.

The chain employs TRBV12-3 or TRBV12-4 and TRBJ1-1; D uncertain. The CDR3 is 11 residues long. Trimming removed 6 bases at V and 4 bases at J, with 6 bases between. CDR3: CASREGTEAFF. CDR3 in DNA: TGTGCCAGCAGAGAGGGCACTGAAGCTTTCTTT.

V is TRBV6-5 and J is TRBJ1-3, with no clear D. Germline CDR1 is MNHEY and CDR2 is SVGAGI. This CDR3 is built from 16 residues. Trimming took 0 bases from V and 4 from J, leaving 13 bases between them. This CDR3 is CASSYSYRMSGNTIYF. In nucleotides, the CDR3 is TGTGCCAGCAGTTACTCGTACAGAATGTCGGGAAACACCATATATTTT.

The DNA of the CDR3 is TGTGCCAGCAGTGCACCACAGGCCGAGCAGTACTTC. Encoded protein: CASSAPQAEQYF. The chain combines TRBV6-6 with TRBJ2-7; D is possibly TRBD1 (5 bases). Germline values: CDR1 MNHNY, CDR2 SVGAGI (reference sequence). This CDR3 contains 12 residues. V lost 5 bases and J 6 bases, leaving 11 bases between the germline ends.

CDR3 nucleotide sequence: TGTGCCAGCAGCTCGGACAGCTCCTACGAGCAGTACTTC. Amino acids: CASSSDSSYEQYF. The rearrangement links TRBV7-6 to TRBJ2-7; D perhaps matches TRBD1 (6 bases). Trimming left V 4 bases short and J 0 bases short, with 7 bases between. CDR1 SGHVS and CDR2 FNYEAQ come from the germline V gene. The CDR3 covers 13 residues.

The chain uses TRBV5-1 and TRBJ2-1; 11 bases line up with TRBD2. Germline V gene lookup returns CDR1 SGHRS and CDR2 YFSETQ. The V segment lost 4 bases and the J segment 0 bases; nucleotides outside the gene matches: 12. The CDR3 is 19 residues long. CDR3 DNA sequence: TGCGCCAGCAGCGGGGCATCCGGGACTAGCGGTCGCTCCTACAATGAGCAGTTCTTC. Translated, it gives CASSGASGTSGRSYNEQFF.

The chain is built from TRBV18 and TRBJ1-6, with no clear D. V dropped 2 bases and J dropped 10 bases, with 12 bases sitting between them. In germline, CDR1 is KGHSH, CDR2 LQKENI. CDR3 length: 14 amino acids. The CDR3 DNA sequence: TGTGCCAGCTCACCAGGCGGGTTTGGGTCACCCCTCCACTTT. Translating it yields CASSPGGFGSPLHF.

The gene calls are TRBV4-1 and TRBJ2-2; the match to TRBD1 covers 9 bases. Germline V gives CDR1 MGHRA, CDR2 YSYEKL. V lost 4 bases and J lost 7; bases outside the gene matches: 13. The CDR3 loop spans 17 amino acids. The CDR3 DNA follows: TGCGCCAGCAGCCCGTCCGTAGGGACAGGGAGGAGCGGGGAGCTGTTTTTT. Translation: CASSPSVGTGRSGELFF.

The chain joins TRBV3-1 (or the pseudogene TRBV3-2) to TRBJ2-5, with a tentative D call TRBD1 (5 bases). The CDR3 contains 14 residues. Germline V gene sequence: CDR1 LGHDT, CDR2 YNNKEL (reference sequence). V gave up 2 bases and J gave up 1 base, with 8 bases separating them. CDR3 loop: CASSQNGAQETQYF. CDR3 DNA sequence: TGTGCCAGCAGCCAAAATGGGGCCCAAGAGACCCAGTACTTC.

The J gene is TRBJ2-7, the V gene TRBV9; 7 nucleotides agree with TRBD2. The V gene's germline CDR1 is SGDLS and CDR2 YYNGEE. V shed 2 bases and J 5 bases; nucleotides not matched to a gene: 7. CDR3 size: 14 residues. The CDR3 loop is CASSVGRVSDEQYF. CDR3 DNA: TGTGCCAGCAGCGTGGGGAGGGTTTCCGACGAGCAGTACTTC.

The rearrangement links TRBV28 to TRBJ1-6; D is perhaps TRBD1 (5 bases). The ends were cut back, 10 bases at V and 4 bases at J, with 11 bases in the middle. This CDR3 region has 13 residues. Germline CDR1 and CDR2: MDHEN and SYDVKM. CDR3 sequence (DNA): TGTGCCACCCAGGGTCCGTATAATTCACCCCTCCACTTT. It translates to CATQGPYNSPLHF.

The V call is TRBV3-1 (or the pseudogene TRBV3-2), the J call TRBJ2-1, with a possible D match to TRBD2 (5 bases). Germline CDR1 reads LGHDT; CDR2 reads YNNKEL (reference sequence). CDR3 length: 10 amino acids. V was trimmed by 4 bases and J by 12 bases, leaving 7 bases between them. CDR3 coding DNA: TGTGCCAGCAGCCCTCGGGGGCAGTTCTTC. Residues: CASSPRGQFF.

The gene calls are TRBV29-1 and TRBJ1-4; no clear D. The CDR3 loop spans 15 amino acids. The V gene's germline CDR1 is SQVTM and CDR2 ANQGSEA. Trimming took 5 bases from V and 8 from J, leaving 21 bases between them. CDR3 DNA: TGCAGCGTTAAGTTAAAGGGCCGGGGAGAAGAAAAACTGTTTTTT. The encoded protein is CSVKLKGRGEEKLFF. The variable domain in full, with the rest retrieved from reference TRBV29-1 and TRBJ1-4, is SAVISQKPSRDICQRGTSLTIQCQVDSQVTMMFWYRQQPGQSLTLIATANQGSEATYESGFVIDKFPISRPNLTFSTLTVSNMSPEDSSIYLCSVKLKGRGEEKLFFGSGTQLSVL.

V and J are TRBV15 and TRBJ2-5; TRBD2 might be the D (6 bases). The CDR3 spans 14 residues. Trimming left V 5 bases short and J 5 bases short, with 15 bases between. The V gene's germline CDR1 is LNHNV and CDR2 YYDKDF (reference sequence). CDR3 in DNA: TGTGCCACCAGCGGGAGGCAAGGGAGGGAGACCCAGTACTTC. Its protein is CATSGRQGRETQYF.

The V gene is TRBV11-2, the J gene TRBJ1-1, with D perhaps TRBD1 (5 bases). The CDR3 extends over 14 amino acids. Germline CDR1 reads SGHAT; CDR2 reads FQNNGV. V lost 2 bases and J 4 bases, leaving 11 bases between the germline ends. CDR3 sequence reads: CASSLSRGSTEAFF. The CDR3 region has the DNA TGTGCCAGCAGCTTAAGCCGGGGGAGCACTGAAGCTTTCTTT.